What follows are 2 T cell receptor beta chains derived from one specimen sequenced in a study of T cell responses to AZD1222 COVID-19 vaccine. The assay was immunoSEQ multiplex PCR, and TCRdb's table has in-frame clones only and misses some. In the table there are around 58,000 clones, approximately 80% of which are singletons. The sample here was peripheral blood, taken on day 0 of AZD1222 vaccination. The receptors stem from an adult in good health.

The CDR3 nucleotides are TGTGCCAGCAGCTCAGGACAGGGGGCAGGAAAACTGTTTTTT. It yields the protein CASSSGQGAGKLFF. The J gene is TRBJ1-4, the V gene TRBV7-2; 11 bases match TRBD1. Germline CDR1 SGHTA, CDR2 FQGNSA. This CDR3 is 14 amino acids long. V shed 4 bases and J 10 bases; nucleotides not matched to a gene: 5.

CDR3 sequence reads: CASSSDRDPSYEQYF. The CDR3 DNA sequence: TGTGCCAGCAGCTCTGACCGGGACCCGTCCTACGAGCAGTACTTC. This chain connects TRBV7-2 to TRBJ2-7; either TRBD1 or TRBD2 may supply D (5 bases each). CDR3 size: 15 residues. Trimming shortened V by 4 bases and J by 1 base, and 14 bases separated the two germline ends. Per the germline V gene, CDR1 is SGHTA and CDR2 is FQGNSA.